Listed below are T cell receptor beta chains from one sample, sequenced in a study of response to subunit inactivated influenza vaccine. A single record per CDR3 protein comes from TCRdb applying MiXCR to the RT-PCR reads. The data show approximately 700,000 distinct CDR3 sequences, around a sixth seen once. This specimen was PBMCs from blood, taken 11 to 12 days after vaccination. The receptors here all came from a man between 45 and 60 years old who received an inactivated influenza vaccine. The CDR3 runs from the conserved cysteine through the conserved F or W. The D gene is left open where the match is weak. For some rows the clone size is stated as once, few or many, or as a class when expanded; others skip it.

CASSFDSYQETQYF | TGTGCCAGCAGTTTCGACTCGTACCAAGAGACCCAGTACTTC | NA | TRBV12-3/TRBV12-4 | many | TRBJ2-5
CSARGGQLISADTQYF | TGCAGTGCTAGAGGCGGACAGCTCATAAGCGCAGATACGCAGTATTTT | NA | TRBV20-1 | NA | TRBJ2-3
CASSLYGANTGELFF | TGCGCCAGCAGCTTGTACGGGGCAAACACCGGGGAGCTGTTTTTT | NA | TRBV5-1 | many | TRBJ2-2
CASSSGPANTEAFF | TGCGCCAGCAGCTCGGGACCCGCGAACACTGAAGCTTTCTTT | NA | TRBV5-1 | few | TRBJ1-1
CASGVRTETQYF | TGTGCCAGCGGTGTCCGAACGGAGACCCAGTACTTC | NA | TRBV28 | many | TRBJ2-5
CASRTGGDGANVLTF | TGTGCCAGCAGGACAGGGGGCGATGGGGCCAACGTCCTGACTTTC | TRBD1 | TRBV6-2/TRBV6-3 | NA | TRBJ2-6
CASSLTGPDTGELFF | TGCGCCAGCAGCTTGACGGGACCGGACACCGGGGAGCTGTTTTTT | NA | TRBV5-1 | NA | TRBJ2-2
CASSYSPALRAEAFF | TGTGCCAGCAGTTACTCGCCAGCCCTTAGGGCTGAAGCTTTCTTT | NA | TRBV6-5 | few | TRBJ1-1
CSARRTSGRNEQFF | TGCAGTGCTAGGCGGACTAGCGGGAGGAACGAGCAGTTCTTC | TRBD2 | TRBV20-1 | many | TRBJ2-1
CASSLTYGTREQYF | TGTGCCAGCAGCTTAACCTACGGGACGCGGGAGCAGTACTTC | NA | TRBV11-2 | few | TRBJ2-7
CASSYSPLHYRTAGNTIYF | TGTGCCAGCAGTTACTCCCCCCTTCATTACCGGACAGCTGGAAACACCATATATTTT | NA | TRBV6-5 | NA | TRBJ1-3
CASSDKTSLGTGEQFF | TGTGCCAGCAGCGACAAGACTAGTCTAGGTACTGGTGAGCAGTTCTTC | NA | TRBV9 | NA | TRBJ2-1
CASSSPGRGNYGYTF | TGTGCCAGCAGCTCCCCGGGCAGGGGGAACTATGGCTACACCTTC | TRBD1 | TRBV27 | NA | TRBJ1-2
CASSRQSQGYEQYF | TGTGCCAGCAGCCGTCAGTCACAGGGCTACGAGCAGTACTTC | NA | TRBV3-1 | few | TRBJ2-7
CASRRRSSYEQYF | TGTGCCAGCAGGCGGAGGAGCTCCTACGAGCAGTACTTC | NA | TRBV12-3/TRBV12-4 | few | TRBJ2-7
CASRPGTGGSDTQYF | TGTGCCAGCAGACCCGGGACAGGGGGCTCAGATACGCAGTATTTT | TRBD1 | TRBV12-3/TRBV12-4 | few | TRBJ2-3
CASRLALAGETQYF | TGTGCCAGCAGGCTGGCCCTAGCGGGGGAGACGCAGTATTTT | TRBD2 | TRBV7-2 | few | TRBJ2-3
CSAQRLATRETQYF | TGCAGTGCGCAAAGACTAGCGACGAGAGAGACCCAGTACTTC | TRBD2 | TRBV20-1 | NA | TRBJ2-5
CAISSYRGQETQYF | TGTGCCATCAGCTCCTACAGGGGGCAAGAGACCCAGTACTTC | TRBD1 | TRBV10-3 | few | TRBJ2-5
CSVAQGSEQYF | TGCAGCGTCGCCCAGGGGAGCGAGCAGTACTTC | NA | TRBV29-1 | few | TRBJ2-7
CASSQALSSYEQYF | TGTGCCAGCAGCCAAGCCTTATCTTCCTACGAGCAGTACTTC | NA | TRBV3-1 | NA | TRBJ2-7
CASSIGGTLETQYF | TGTGCCAGTAGTATAGGGGGAACATTGGAGACCCAGTACTTC | NA | TRBV19 | few | TRBJ2-5
CASSLVPGGRVGEQFF | TGTGCCAGCAGCTTAGTTCCTGGCGGGAGGGTAGGGGAGCAGTTCTTC | TRBD2 | TRBV11-2 | few | TRBJ2-1
CASRQTGDHQPQHF | TGTGCCAGCAGGCAGACAGGGGATCATCAGCCCCAGCATTTT | TRBD1 | TRBV27 | NA | TRBJ1-5
CASSLQAGGGETQYF | TGTGCTAGCAGCTTACAGGCGGGGGGCGGTGAGACCCAGTACTTC | TRBD2 | TRBV7-7 | NA | TRBJ2-5
CSVSGTYRETQYF | TGCAGCGTCTCCGGGACATACCGAGAGACCCAGTACTTC | NA | TRBV29-1 | few | TRBJ2-5
CASSARGGRPGANVLTF | TGTGCCAGCAGTGCCCGCGGCGGAAGACCTGGGGCCAACGTCCTGACTTTC | NA | TRBV25-1 | few | TRBJ2-6